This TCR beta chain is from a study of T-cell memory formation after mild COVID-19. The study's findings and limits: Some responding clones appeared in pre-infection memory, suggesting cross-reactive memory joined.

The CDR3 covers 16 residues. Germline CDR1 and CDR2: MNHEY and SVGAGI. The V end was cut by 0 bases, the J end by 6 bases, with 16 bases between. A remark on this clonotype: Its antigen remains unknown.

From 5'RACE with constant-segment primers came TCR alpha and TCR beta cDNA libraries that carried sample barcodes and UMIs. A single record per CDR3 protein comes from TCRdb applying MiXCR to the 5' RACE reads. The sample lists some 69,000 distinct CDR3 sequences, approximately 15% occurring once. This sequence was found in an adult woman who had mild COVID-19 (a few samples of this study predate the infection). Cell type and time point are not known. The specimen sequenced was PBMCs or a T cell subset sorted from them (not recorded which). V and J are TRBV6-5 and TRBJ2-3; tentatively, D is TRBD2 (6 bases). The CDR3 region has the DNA TGTGCCAGCAGTTACTCGGAGGGCGCGATGGGGGATACGCAGTATTTT. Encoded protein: CASSYSEGAMGDTQYF.